This T cell receptor (beta chain) appears in the sequencing data of a study of blood T cell repertoires in COVID-19. Overall study context: From T cells, B-cell-depleted T cells, or PBMCs came the material, which was cDNA or gDNA.

V lost 4 bases and J lost 3; bases outside the gene matches: 7. Germline CDR1 reads SGHRS; CDR2 reads YFSETQ. The CDR3 extends over 14 amino acids. Source study methods: Amplified reference gene primers provided the basis for estimating nucleated cell counts. Profiling relied on immunoSEQ multiplex PCR, and the TCRdb table lists in-frame clones only, not all of them. That table gives V, J and clone size, and the DNA gave D and trimming. Here the sample spans some 320,000 clones, around nine tenths being singletons. Categorization into cohorts depended on clinical history that participants reported. This clonotype originated in a man between 60 and 75 years old who had recovered from COVID-19. Sample: PBMCs or T cells enriched from blood (not recorded which). The chain is built from TRBV5-1 and TRBJ2-7, with 7 nucleotides matching TRBD2. The CDR3 protein is CASSISSGYYEQYF. DNA for the CDR3: TGCGCCAGCAGCATCTCTAGCGGATACTACGAGCAGTACTTC. Full variable domain (outside the CDR3, taken from reference TRBV5-1 and TRBJ2-7): KAGVTQTPRYLIKTRGQQVTLSCSPISGHRSVSWYQQTPGQGLQFLFEYFSETQRNKGNFPGRFSGRQFSNSRSEMNVSTLELGDSALYLCASSISSGYYEQYFGPGTRLTVT.